This T cell receptor (beta chain) was documented in a study of T cell changes during pregnancy in multiple sclerosis. There are 16 residues in the CDR3. J lost 9 bases, V lost 4 bases, and 15 bases had no gene match. Germline CDR1 reads SNHLY; CDR2 reads FYNNEI. Measured with immunoSEQ multiplex PCR; TCRdb has only the in-frame clones, and not every one. Among approximately 100,000 clones, around 93% were seen once, and the ten largest hold over 3.5%. The receptor's source is a female donor with multiple sclerosis, enrolled in a pregnancy study. The chain uses TRBV2 and TRBJ1-5, with 7 bases identical to TRBD1. The sequenced sample was peripheral blood, obtained in the first trimester of pregnancy. CDR3 sequence: CASSGLLGQSGLPQHF. DNA for the CDR3: TGTGCCAGCAGTGGTCTTTTGGGACAGTCCGGCTTGCCCCAGCATTTT.